These 9 T cell receptor beta chains were sequenced from one sample in a study of blood T cell repertoires in COVID-19. Generated by immunoSEQ multiplex PCR, the TCRdb table keeps only in-frame clones and is missing some. In the table there are tens of thousands of clones, 82% of which are singletons. Material: peripheral blood. Receptors originate from a man at least 80 years old with active COVID-19.

The J gene is TRBJ2-2, the V gene TRBV5-4, with 9 bases lining up with TRBD1. V lost 3 bases, J lost 5 bases, and 8 bases stayed unmatched. Germline values: CDR1 SGHNT, CDR2 YYREEE (reference sequence). The CDR3 has 16 amino acids. The CDR3 here is CASSSPGTGFTGELFF. Here the CDR3 DNA reads TGTGCCAGCAGCTCGCCCGGGACAGGGTTTACCGGGGAGCTGTTTTTT. Based on the CDR3 plus reference TRBV5-4 and TRBJ2-2, the full variable domain is ETGVTQSPTHLIKTRGQQVTLRCSSQSGHNTVSWYQQALGQGPQFIFQYYREEENGRGNFPPRFSGLQFPNYSSELNVNALELDDSALYLCASSSPGTGFTGELFFGEGSRLTVL.

The chain carries TRBV12-2 and TRBJ2-5; the D call TRBD1 from the table was never checked on the DNA. TRBV12-2 is flagged as a pseudogene. The CDR3 runs 15 residues. DNA of the CDR3: TGTGCAAGTCGCCAGGGGGTGGGACAGAAAGAGACCCAGTACTTC. Protein: CASRQGVGQKETQYF.

The chain employs TRBV28 and TRBJ2-1; TRBD2 is a possible D gene (6 bases). Germline V gene sequence: CDR1 MDHEN, CDR2 SYDVKM. CDR3 length: 15 residues. Between the trimmed V and J ends, which lost 6 bases and 0 bases, there was a span of 12 bases. The CDR3 region is CASSRAGSSYNEQFF. CDR3 nucleotide sequence: TGTGCCAGCAGCCGCGCGGGGAGCTCCTACAATGAGCAGTTCTTC. Supplemented by reference TRBV28 and TRBJ2-1, the full variable domain reads DVKVTQSSRYLVKRTGEKVFLECVQDMDHENMFWYRQDPGLGLRLIYFSYDVKMKEKGDIPEGYSVSREKKERFSLILESASTNQTSMYLCASSRAGSSYNEQFFGPGTRLTVL.

The V gene is TRBV25-1, the J gene TRBJ2-1; TRBD2 agrees at 8 bases. The CDR3 is 14 amino acids. The trim removed 6 bases at V and 7 bases at J, leaving 8 bases unmatched. Germline V gives CDR1 MGHDK, CDR2 SYGVNS. The CDR3 loop reads CASSKSGSANEQFF. The CDR3 DNA follows: TGTGCCAGCAGCAAAAGCGGGAGTGCGAATGAGCAGTTCTTC.

The genes are TRBV3-1 (or the pseudogene TRBV3-2) and TRBJ1-6, with D unclear. The V gene's germline CDR1 is LGHDT and CDR2 YNNKEL (reference sequence). V was shortened by 1 base and J by 0 bases, with 7 bases between the two germline ends. The CDR3 runs 16 residues. The CDR3, as DNA: TGTGCCAGCAGCCAAGGGGCGAGCTCCTATAATTCACCCCTCCACTTT. Encoded protein: CASSQGASSYNSPLHF.

The chain links TRBV5-4 to TRBJ1-2; possible D gene TRBD1, 5 bases. The germline CDR1 and CDR2 sequences are SGHNT and YYREEE (reference sequence). Trimming took 4 bases from V and 3 from J, leaving 10 bases between them. There are 13 residues in the CDR3. CDR3 coding DNA: TGTGCCAGCAGCCTCAGGGCGGACTATGGCTACACCTTC. Amino acids: CASSLRADYGYTF.

The chain carries TRBV7-2 and TRBJ2-4; 7 nucleotides match TRBD1. The CDR3 covers 15 residues. The V gene end was trimmed by 0 bases and the J gene end by 6 bases; junction bases not matched to a gene: 5. Germline loops: CDR1 SGHTA, CDR2 FQGNSA. The CDR3 coding sequence is TGTGCCAGCAGCTTAGCGGGACAGATAGGAAACATTCAGTACTTC. Amino acids: CASSLAGQIGNIQYF.

The rearrangement links TRBV5-1 to TRBJ1-2; perhaps TRBD1 as D (5 bases). CDR3 size: 15 residues. Trimming left V 0 bases short and J 5 bases short, with 14 bases between. Germline-derived CDR1 and CDR2 are SGHRS and YFSETQ. CDR3 in DNA: TGCGCCAGCAGCTTGGAGGAAGGGGAACTATATGGCTACACCTTC. It codes for CASSLEEGELYGYTF.

The genes are TRBV6-5 and TRBJ1-6; the D is unclear. Trimming shortened V by 2 bases and J by 0 bases, and 5 bases separated the two germline ends. Germline assignment: CDR1 MNHEY and CDR2 SVGAGI. The CDR3 is 15 residues long. The CDR3 reads CASSYGSSYNSPLHF. CDR3 coding DNA: TGTGCCAGCAGTTACGGGAGCTCCTATAATTCACCCCTCCACTTT.